Sequencing of this TCR beta chain was carried out in a study of T cells in Graves' hyperthyroidism and ophthalmopathy. Ophthalmopathy cases met thresholds of Clinical Activity Score at least 3, NOSPECS grade at least 4 and duration under 3 months. Germline loops: CDR1 KGHSH, CDR2 LQKENI. The CDR3 is 16 residues long. V shed 2 bases and J 4 bases; nucleotides not matched to a gene: 6. Points from the study as a whole: In the blood, most expanded thyroid clonotypes above 0.001 appeared as well.

Regarding this clonotype: Its antigen is unidentified.

Amplified TCR beta CDR3 regions derived from RNA transcripts. A set of HTBI primers served as the primers for a first-round RT-PCR of the TCR CDR3. MiXCR, run by TCRdb on the multiplex PCR reads, gives a single entry per CDR3 protein. This table has 700,000 or so distinct CDR3 sequences, approximately 15% appearing once. What was sequenced was blood. This receptor was obtained from a woman between 50 and 59 years old with Graves' ophthalmopathy. V and J are TRBV18 and TRBJ2-7, with 12 nucleotides matching TRBD2. The CDR3 region is CASSPNLAGGRYEQYF. The CDR3 DNA sequence: TGTGCCAGCTCACCAAATCTAGCGGGAGGGCGGTACGAGCAGTACTTC.